This TCR beta chain is drawn from a study of cytomegalovirus exposure and HLA in healthy donors. Comments on this clone: Its antigen is unidentified.

Study-level results: Cytomegalovirus association was listed for roughly 160 TCR beta chains. Later analysis placed DRB1 highest and HLA-C lowest in TCR association rates, which differed by HLA locus. A later analysis, which compared TCR beta chains of equal frequency, found the HLA-associated ones more clonally expanded.

PCR was performed using 60 Vbeta and 13 Jbeta primers. Profiled with immunoSEQ multiplex PCR; TCRdb holds only in-frame clones, not every one. The sample consists of tens of thousands of clones, around 77% of them appearing once. V lost 2 bases, J lost 8 bases, and 5 bases stayed unmatched. Looked up from germline, CDR1 is SGHNT and CDR2 is YYREEE (reference sequence). The CDR3 length is 14 residues. The chain uses TRBV5-4 and TRBJ1-4; 8 nucleotides match TRBD1. This TCR was recovered from a man aged 45 to 65 in good health and CMV-seronegative. Sequenced sample: PBMCs. Here the CDR3 DNA reads TGTGCCAGCAGCTTTTCAGGGGGCTCAGAAAAACTGTTTTTT. It codes for CASSFSGGSEKLFF.